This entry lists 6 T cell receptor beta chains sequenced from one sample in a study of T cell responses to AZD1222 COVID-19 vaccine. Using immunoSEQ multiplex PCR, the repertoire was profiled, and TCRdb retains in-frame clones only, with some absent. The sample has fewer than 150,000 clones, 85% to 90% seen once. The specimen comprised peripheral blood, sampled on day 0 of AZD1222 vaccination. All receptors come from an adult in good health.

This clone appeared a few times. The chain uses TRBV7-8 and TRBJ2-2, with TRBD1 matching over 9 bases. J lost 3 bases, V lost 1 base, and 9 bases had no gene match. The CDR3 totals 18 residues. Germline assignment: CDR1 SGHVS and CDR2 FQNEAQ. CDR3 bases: TGTGCCAGCAGCTTAGGATTGAGCGGGACAGGGTACACCGGGGAGCTGTTTTTT. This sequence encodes CASSLGLSGTGYTGELFF.

The CDR3 DNA sequence: TGTGCCATCAGTGACAGGGGGCGCGACGAGCAGTACTTC. Translation: CAISDRGRDEQYF. The chain has TRBV10-3 and TRBJ2-7; 8 nucleotides agree with TRBD1. Unmatched junction bases numbered 3, after V lost 3 bases and J lost 5 bases. The CDR3 length is 13 residues. CDR1 is ENHRY, CDR2 SYGVKD, per germline.

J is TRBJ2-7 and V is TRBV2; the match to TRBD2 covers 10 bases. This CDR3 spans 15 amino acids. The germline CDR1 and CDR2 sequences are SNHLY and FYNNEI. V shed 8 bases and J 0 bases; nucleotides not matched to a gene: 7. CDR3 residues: CASATSGSPSYEQYF. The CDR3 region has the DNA TGTGCCAGCGCGACTAGCGGGTCCCCCTCCTACGAGCAGTACTTC.

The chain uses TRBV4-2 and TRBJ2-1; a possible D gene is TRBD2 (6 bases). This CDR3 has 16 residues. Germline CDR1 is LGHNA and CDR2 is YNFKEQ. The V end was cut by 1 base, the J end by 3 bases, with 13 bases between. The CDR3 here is CASSQGGGTFYNEQFF. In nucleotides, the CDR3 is TGTGCCAGCAGCCAAGGGGGCGGGACTTTCTACAATGAGCAGTTCTTC.

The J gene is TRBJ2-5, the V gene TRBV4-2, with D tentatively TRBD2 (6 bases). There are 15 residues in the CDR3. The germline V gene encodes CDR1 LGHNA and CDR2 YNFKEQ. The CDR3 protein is CPTKNAGSGEETQYF. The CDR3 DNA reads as TGTCCCACAAAAAACGCCGGTAGCGGAGAAGAGACCCAGTACTTC.

In DNA form, the CDR3 reads TGCAGCGTTGATGAGGGCATCTCTCATGGCTACACCTTC. As protein: CSVDEGISHGYTF. This chain links TRBV29-1 with TRBJ1-2, with D unclear. The CDR3 consists of 13 residues. Trimming cost V 3 bases and J 6 bases, with 14 bases left between them. Germline CDR1 reads SQVTM; CDR2 reads ANQGSEA.